The sequence of this T cell receptor (beta chain) was determined in a study of vaccination and CD4 T cells after COVID-19. Indicated time point: late sampling 161 to 241 days after vaccination in a few convalescent patients. Treatment in this sample: roughly nine-day PBMC culture with coronavirus spike peptide pools or control peptides (ViraFEST assay). As for this clonotype: Antigen specificity is unknown.

The assay that was used to sequence DNA from cultured CD4+ T cells was the Oncomine TCR Beta short-read assay. TCRdb re-called the PCR reads through MiXCR, storing one row per CDR3 protein. Of about 16,000 distinct CDR3 sequences listed, roughly half were seen once; the top ten hold around 16%. The CDR3 consists of 13 residues. CDR1 is SGHVS, CDR2 FQNEAQ, per germline. The V end was cut by 1 base, the J end by 4 bases, with 8 bases between. The material was CD4+ T cells from blood, cultured in vitro, obtained about 7 months after SARS-CoV-2 vaccination. The source is a human donor who had recovered from COVID-19. The chain uses TRBV7-8 and TRBJ2-7; no clear D gene. This CDR3 reads CASSLVGWYEQYF. The CDR3 bases are TGTGCCAGCAGCTTAGTGGGTTGGTACGAGCAGTACTTC.